This T cell receptor (beta chain) was sequenced during a study of T cells after yellow fever vaccination. Universal primer sites and UMIs were introduced during 5'RACE template-switching synthesis of TCR cDNA. TCRdb re-derived calls from the 5' RACE reads in MiXCR, one entry per CDR3 protein. This table holds nearly 550,000 distinct CDR3 sequences, about a fifth found once. Findings and limits, study-wide: The CD4 and CD8 compartments had a small share of their clonotypes in common. The presence of abundant clonotypes contaminating from the bulk population was possible in FACS-sorted repertoires. Subsequent booster samples again held most clones from primary vaccination (approximately 95% CD4, approximately 86% CD8).

The CDR3 runs to 12 residues. Trimming pared 3 bases from V and 4 bases from J, leaving 6 bases between. Germline CDR1 and CDR2: SQVTM and ANQGSEA. Details on this clonotype: Its antigen is not identified.

This specimen consisted of PBMCs, obtained 15 days after the yellow fever booster vaccination. This sequence was found in a man between 25 and 39 years old who received the YFV17D yellow fever vaccine. This chain joins TRBV29-1 and TRBJ2-2, with D possibly matching TRBD2 (6 bases). CDR3 nucleotide sequence: TGCAGCGTTGAGGGGGGCACCGGGGAGCTGTTTTTT. The encoded protein is CSVEGGTGELFF.